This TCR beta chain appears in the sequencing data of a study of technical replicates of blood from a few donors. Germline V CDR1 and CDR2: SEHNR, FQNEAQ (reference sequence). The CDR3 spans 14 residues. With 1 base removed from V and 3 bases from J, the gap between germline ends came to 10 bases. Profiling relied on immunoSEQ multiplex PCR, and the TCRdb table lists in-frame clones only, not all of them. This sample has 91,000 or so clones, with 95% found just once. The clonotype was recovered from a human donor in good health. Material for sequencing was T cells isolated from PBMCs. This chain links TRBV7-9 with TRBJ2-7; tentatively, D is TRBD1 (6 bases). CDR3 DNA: TGTGCCAGCAGCTTAGACAGGGCATACTACGAGCAGTACTTC. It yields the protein CASSLDRAYYEQYF. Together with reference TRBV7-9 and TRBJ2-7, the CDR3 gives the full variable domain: DTGVSQNPRHKITKRGQNVTFRCDPISEHNRLYWYRQTLGQGPEFLTYFQNEAQLEKSRLLSDRFSAERPKGSFSTLEIQRTEQGDSAMYLCASSLDRAYYEQYFGPGTRLTVT.